This T cell receptor (beta chain) derives from a study of blood T cell repertoires in COVID-19. Study at large: Some COVID-19 samples were acute and others convalescent; all came from the United States, Italy and Spain. The cDNA or gDNA used as material had been derived from T cells, B-cell-depleted T cells, or PBMCs.

In the original processing: Reference gene primers were amplified, and this amplification served to estimate nucleated cell counts. Profiled with immunoSEQ multiplex PCR; TCRdb holds only in-frame clones, not every one. The V and J calls and clone size come from that table; D and trimming were worked out from the DNA. In the table there are approximately 170,000 clones, about nine tenths of which are singletons. In germline, CDR1 is SGHRS, CDR2 YFSETQ. The CDR3 length is 16 residues. V lost 0 bases and J lost 7; bases outside the gene matches: 9. The receptor was derived from a man in his fifties or sixties with active or convalescent COVID-19. The chain employs TRBV5-1 and TRBJ2-7; 11 bases match TRBD1. Sequencing was done on a sample of peripheral blood. The CDR3 DNA reads as TGCGCCAGCAGCTTGGAACCGGGACAGGGGGTATTAGAGCAGTACTTC. It translates to CASSLEPGQGVLEQYF.